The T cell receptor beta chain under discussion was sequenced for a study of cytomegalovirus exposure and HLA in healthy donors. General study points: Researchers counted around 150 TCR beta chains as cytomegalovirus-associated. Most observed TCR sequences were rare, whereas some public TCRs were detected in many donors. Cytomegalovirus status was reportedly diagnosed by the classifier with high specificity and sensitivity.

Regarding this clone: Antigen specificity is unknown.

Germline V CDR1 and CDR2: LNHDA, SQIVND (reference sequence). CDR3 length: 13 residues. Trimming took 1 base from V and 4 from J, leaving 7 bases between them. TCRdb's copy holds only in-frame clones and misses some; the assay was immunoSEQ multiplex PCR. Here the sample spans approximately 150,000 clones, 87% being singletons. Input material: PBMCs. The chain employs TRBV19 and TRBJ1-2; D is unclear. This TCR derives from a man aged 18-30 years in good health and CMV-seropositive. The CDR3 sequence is CASSIAGSYGYTF. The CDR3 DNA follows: TGTGCCAGTAGTATAGCCGGGTCCTATGGCTACACCTTC.